One and the same sample provided the 8 T cell receptor beta chains below, sequenced in a study of response to subunit inactivated influenza vaccine (dated by TCRdb to the late 2010s). The library was produced with RT-PCR. Data came from an Illumina HiSeq 2500. TCRdb redid the processing of the public reads, applying fastp at Q25 and MiXCR, and retained in-frame beta chains. Rows are combined by CDR3 protein, so each entry shows the most common genes and DNA. For this sample the table gives some 550,000 distinct CDR3 sequences, of which roughly 25% were detected only once. 2.5% to 3.5% of the sample is held by the ten biggest clonotypes. These data also featured in a second study, about T cells expressing NK-cell markers. Per that second paper: 5'RACE template switching, by which a universal primer site and unique molecular identifiers were added, was used to make TCR beta cDNA libraries.

The source was CD4+ T cells sorted from PBMCs, collected 12 days after vaccination. These TCRs come from a man aged 45-60 years who received an inactivated influenza vaccine. Donor details come from another sample of the same person, matched by shared clones.

This rearrangement joins TRBV27 to TRBJ2-7; D is undetermined. Germline V gene lookup returns CDR1 MNHEY and CDR2 SMNVEV (reference sequence). This CDR3 contains 17 residues. V was trimmed by 2 bases and J by 6 bases, leaving 23 bases between them. CDR3 in amino acids: CASSLKEPGLMPSEQYF. CDR3 nucleotide sequence: TGTGCCAGCAGTTTAAAGGAACCGGGCCTAATGCCCTCCGAGCAGTACTTC.

This clonotype was counted between two and nine times. This sequence joins TRBV10-3 and TRBJ2-3; 7 nucleotides agree with TRBD2. The CDR3 length is 15 residues. V trimming: 6 bases; J trimming: 0 bases; junction bases outside the gene matches: 6. Per germline, CDR1 ENHRY and CDR2 SYGVKD. CDR3 sequence (DNA): TGTGCCATCAGCCGAGAGCGGGGCAGCACAGATACGCAGTATTTT. Translating it yields CAISRERGSTDTQYF.

The chain couples TRBV7-9 to TRBJ2-1; D ambiguous. The V and J ends lost 0 bases and 4 bases respectively, with 7 bases between them. The CDR3 is 14 residues long. The germline V gene has CDR1 SEHNR and CDR2 FQNEAQ (reference sequence). The CDR3 region has the DNA TGTGCCAGCAGCTTAGCGATGGCTTACAATGAGCAGTTCTTC. Translating it yields CASSLAMAYNEQFF.

Only a few counts were recorded for this clonotype. The rearrangement links TRBV5-1 to TRBJ2-7; perhaps TRBD2 as D (5 bases). Germline-derived CDR1 and CDR2 are SGHRS and YFSETQ. Between the trimmed V and J ends, which lost 4 bases and 2 bases, there was a span of 10 bases. The CDR3 is 13 residues long. CDR3 in amino acids: CASSTDGTYEQYF. The CDR3 DNA is TGCGCCAGCAGCACGGACGGGACCTACGAGCAGTACTTC.

V usage is TRBV6-2 or TRBV6-3 and J usage is TRBJ2-5, with TRBD2 matching over 11 bases. Germline loops: CDR1 MNHEY, CDR2 SVGEGT. The junction had 15 bases not matched to a gene; V was cut back by 5 bases and J by 1 base. The CDR3 totals 19 residues. The CDR3 sequence is CASSHALLRLAGIQETQYF. CDR3 in DNA: TGTGCCAGCAGTCACGCATTACTCAGACTAGCGGGGATCCAAGAGACCCAGTACTTC.

The chain employs TRBV9 and TRBJ2-3; D not certain. Germline CDR1 and CDR2: SGDLS and YYNGEE. Trimming removed 0 bases from V and 3 bases from J, with 5 bases in between. The CDR3 sequence is 13 residues long. CDR3 protein: CASSVDRTDTQYF. The DNA of the CDR3 is TGTGCCAGCAGCGTAGATAGAACAGATACGCAGTATTTT.

This clonotype was recorded at least ten times. This sequence joins TRBV24-1 and TRBJ2-3; the D gene is possibly TRBD2 (6 bases). The CDR3 is made up of 15 amino acids. Germline V gene data show CDR1 as KGHDR and CDR2 as SFDVKD. V was pared by 5 bases and J by 1 base, with 12 bases between. CDR3 DNA: TGTGCCACCAGTGCCTATTGGGGGGGCACAGATACGCAGTATTTT. Amino acid sequence: CATSAYWGGTDTQYF.

The V and J genes are TRBV20-1 and TRBJ2-7; TRBD2 agrees at 10 bases. J lost 1 base, V lost 3 bases, and 9 bases had no gene match. Looked up from germline, CDR1 is DFQATT and CDR2 is SNEGSKA (reference sequence). There are 16 residues in the CDR3. This chain's CDR3 is CSARPARTSGSYEQYF. DNA of the CDR3: TGCAGTGCTAGGCCGGCGAGGACTAGCGGTTCCTACGAGCAGTACTTC.